This TCR beta chain was sequenced in a study of cytomegalovirus exposure and HLA in healthy donors. Across the whole study: Of the donors genotyped, some 400 in all, around 76% fell in the Caucasian-associated ancestry cluster. Overall study findings and caveats: Sequencing depth roughly uniform across donors was assumed in presence/absence analyses.

The CDR3 totals 15 residues. Per the germline V gene, CDR1 is SGHVS and CDR2 is FNYEAQ. V trimming: 5 bases; J trimming: 8 bases; junction bases outside the gene matches: 8. In the case of this clone: Its antigen remains unidentified.

Amplification used 60 Vbeta primers and 13 Jbeta primers. Repertoires were generated with immunoSEQ multiplex PCR, while TCRdb's copy carries only in-frame clones and drops some. The sample includes 170,000 or so clones, roughly 80% of them seen just once. The chain joins TRBV7-6 to TRBJ1-3; TRBD1 aligns across 11 bases. The clonotype originates from a man aged 25 to 45 in good health and CMV-seropositive. Source material: PBMCs. CDR3 coding DNA: TGTGCCAGCAGCCCCATGGGACAGGGGGTCGACACCATATATTTT. Protein sequence: CASSPMGQGVDTIYF.